One T cell receptor (beta chain) is described in this entry. What antigen it recognizes has not been identified. No much larger clone exists at a distance of one base, and base qualities are not known. Adults with ileal or ileocolonic Crohn's disease and an indication for ileocolonic resection were eligible for inclusion. Whole ileal mucosal biopsies were stored frozen at -80°C before DNA extraction. Genomic DNA was extracted from frozen whole biopsies using a TRizol-based method and was quantified with a NanoDrop 2000 spectrophotometer. Counted from cysteine to phenylalanine, this CDR3 has 16 amino acids. The kept DNA is CDR3 alone, 48 bases in frame from the first base. The junction carries 13 bases between V and J, which are trimmed by 0 bases and 1 base respectively. In the germline V gene, CDR1 corresponds to SGHDN and CDR2 to FVKESK. These data belong to a study of T cell repertoires in ileal Crohn's disease (dated 2019 in TCRdb). For the study in its entirety: The median duration of disease was roughly eight years, and at the time of surgery 30% to 35% of patients were active smokers. All patients had surgery for a complication: stricturing disease in roughly 61% and penetrating disease in approximately 39%. About half of the patients received postoperative therapy: about a dozen received thiopurines and 18 received anti-TNF agents. The TCR repertoire was analysed in about 60 patients with Crohn's disease drawn from a prospective multicentre cohort. The study ran alongside a multicentre cohort designed to identify predictors of early endoscopic recurrence after ileocolonic resection. A Rutgeerts score above i0 was used to define endoscopic postoperative recurrence. A total of roughly 170 mucosal samples from approximately 60 patients were sequenced, collected from several sites on the surgical specimen and at postoperative endoscopy.

Five hundred nanograms of biopsy DNA per sample were submitted for commercial TCRB immunosequencing. Adaptive Biotechnology amplified CDR3 regions from genomic DNA with a two-step multiplex PCR that controlled for amplification bias. In the first PCR, primers covered every V and J gene segment, and in the second PCR, barcodes and Illumina adapters were added. An Illumina instrument was used to sequence the CDR3 libraries. As for how the authors treated the data: Analysis combined the vendor-provided pipelines with custom analysis of raw data in R/Bioconductor under R version 3.3.0. Clonality, which ranges from 0 to 1, was calculated as the inverse of the normalised Shannon entropy across all productive clones. High-frequency clones were defined as the share of the repertoire occupied by the top 100 clones, with only clones passing a 95% confidence test being retained. Overlap between samples was measured with the Morisita-Horn index, while repertoire diversity was measured with the Simpson index. This immuneACCESS table, as held by TCRdb, lists in-frame sequences with V and J called but not all clones. Of the missing ones, under half trace to an unresolved V gene in checked studies; the others have no known cause. From that table come the V and J calls and clone size; the DNA was used to work out D and trimming. The sample table contains 6,000 or so clones; only one count was recorded for roughly 80% of them. The ten largest clones represent less than 5.5% of the sample.

On the study overall, not on this receptor specifically: Compared with CD4 T cells, sorted CD8 T cells contained more high-frequency clones, which suggests that the mucosal expansions were mostly CD8. Endoscopic recurrence was found to be associated with higher high-frequency clone percentages at surgery, and recurrence was observed in all patients with clonality above 26.8% (18/57). Mucosal CD4 and CD8 T cells were sorted and sequenced only in a subgroup of patients, the size of which was not stated. A significantly higher proportion of clonal expansions was observed in active smokers at surgery than in non-smokers (about 25% vs 20%, p=0.02).

In this chain, TRBV14 is recombined with TRBJ2-7; a weak D assignment points to TRBD2 (5 bases agree). This clonotype was sampled from an adult with Crohn's disease. The sample taken for sequencing was ileal tissue. CDR3 loop: CASSQEIWGESYEQYF. Read as DNA, the sequence is TGTGCCAGCAGCCAAGAAATCTGGGGAGAATCCTACGAGCAGTACTTC.